This T cell receptor (beta chain) stems from a study of tumor and adjacent non-tumor tissue in lung cancer. Regarding the study as a whole: Top 100 clones took a larger repertoire share in normal lung. Higher tumor TCR diversity was associated with shorter survival. Significantly higher TCR diversity was found in tumor than normal lung.

The template was RNA from unsorted bulk tissue. Distant lung tissue was collected more than 3 cm away from the tumor edge. This CDR3 is built from 13 residues. V shed 2 bases and J shed 4 bases, with 8 bases lying between them. Germline values: CDR1 MDHEN, CDR2 SYDVKM. This clonotype appeared many times. Its antigen is currently unknown. Three rounds of nested PCR, following a modified ARM-PCR protocol, produced the TCRbeta library. TCRdb reprocessed the multiplex PCR reads with MiXCR, giving one entry per CDR3 protein. The sample holds approximately 120,000 distinct CDR3 sequences, about 65% seen once.

The sequence came from a man aged 60 to 69 with non-small cell lung cancer. The sample consisted of distant non-tumor lung tissue. The genes are TRBV28 and TRBJ1-2; D is undetermined. This chain's CDR3 is CASSLGWGYGYTF. In DNA, the CDR3 is TGTGCCAGCAGTTTAGGTTGGGGCTATGGCTACACCTTC.